Detailed here is one TCR beta chain. Its target is unknown. Germline V gene lookup returns CDR1 SGHVS and CDR2 FQNEAQ. Trimming took 2 bases from V and 1 from J, leaving 15 bases between them. CDR3 length: 17 amino acids. These data are taken from a study of T-cell reconstitution after alpha-beta-depleted transplantation in children. Study-wide points: T-cell numbers and diversity, one year after transplant, stemmed largely from T cells that were newly produced.

Preparation of the TCRbeta library was carried out with unique molecular identifiers. TCRdb reprocessed the PCR reads with MiXCR, giving one entry per CDR3 protein. This table holds 300,000 or so distinct CDR3 sequences, around 25% found once. The rearrangement joins TRBV7-8 to TRBJ1-5, with a weak D call TRBD1 (5 bases). This TCR came from a male patient under 18 who had a stem cell transplant for acute lymphoblastic leukemia, so the T cells may come from the graft donor. The sample in question was PBMCs, mostly from graft donor cells, obtained 180 days after TCRalphabeta/CD19-depleted stem cell transplant. CDR3 region: CASSLLGRGWSNQPQHF. CDR3 nucleotides: TGTGCCAGCAGCTTATTGGGGCGAGGTTGGAGCAATCAGCCCCAGCATTTT.